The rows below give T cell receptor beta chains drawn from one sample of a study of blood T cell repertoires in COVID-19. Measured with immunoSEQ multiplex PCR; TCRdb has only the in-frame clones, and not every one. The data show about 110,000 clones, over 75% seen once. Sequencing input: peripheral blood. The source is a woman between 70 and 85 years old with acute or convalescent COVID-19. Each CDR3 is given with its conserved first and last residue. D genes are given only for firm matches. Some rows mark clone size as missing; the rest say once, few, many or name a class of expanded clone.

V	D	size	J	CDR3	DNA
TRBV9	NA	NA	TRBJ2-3	CASSVEGADTQYF	TGTGCCAGCAGCGTAGAAGGGGCAGATACGCAGTATTTT
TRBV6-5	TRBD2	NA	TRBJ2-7	CASSQRGYSYEQYF	TGTGCCAGCAGTCAGCGGGGATACTCCTACGAGCAGTACTTC
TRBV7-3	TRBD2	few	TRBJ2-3	CASSALAGGTDTQYF	TGTGCCAGCAGCGCCTTAGCGGGAGGGACAGATACGCAGTATTTT
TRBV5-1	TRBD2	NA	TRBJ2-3	CASSSGGVAGPADTQYF	TGCGCCAGCAGCTCTGGCGGGGTAGCGGGGCCCGCAGATACGCAGTATTTT
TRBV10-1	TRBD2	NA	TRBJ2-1	CASRLPGLGPNEQFF	TGCGCCAGCAGGTTACCGGGACTAGGACCCAATGAGCAGTTCTTC
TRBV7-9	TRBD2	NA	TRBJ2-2	CASSLIAGGSTGELFF	TGTGCCAGCAGCTTGATAGCGGGAGGGAGCACCGGGGAGCTGTTTTTT
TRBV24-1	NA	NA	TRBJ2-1	CATSDAGWPYNEQFF	TGTGCCACCAGTGATGCGGGTTGGCCCTACAATGAGCAGTTCTTC
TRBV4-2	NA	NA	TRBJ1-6	CASSQFNRDLNSPLHF	TGTGCCAGCAGCCAATTCAACAGGGATTTGAATTCACCCCTCCACTTT
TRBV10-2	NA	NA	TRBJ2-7	CATTGGLSYEQYF	TGCGCCACAACCGGCGGGCTGTCCTACGAGCAGTACTTC
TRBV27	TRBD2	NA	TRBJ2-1	CASSLDGLAGGPFNNEQFF	TGTGCCAGCAGTTTAGATGGACTAGCGGGAGGGCCTTTTAACAATGAGCAGTTCTTC
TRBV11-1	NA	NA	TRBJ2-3	CASRADFTDTQYF	TGTGCCAGCAGGGCGGACTTCACAGATACGCAGTATTTT
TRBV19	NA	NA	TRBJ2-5	CASSIGGGYQETQYF	TGTGCCAGTAGTATAGGAGGGGGATACCAAGAGACCCAGTACTTC
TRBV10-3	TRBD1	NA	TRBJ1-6	CAISESTGGNSPLHF	TGTGCCATCAGTGAGTCAACAGGGGGCAATTCACCCCTCCACTTT
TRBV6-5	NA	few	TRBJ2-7	CASRKGSGPNYEQYF	TGTGCCAGCAGGAAAGGCAGCGGGCCCAACTACGAGCAGTACTTC
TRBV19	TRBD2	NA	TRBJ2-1	CASSINSGRVGYNEQFF	TGTGCCAGTAGTATTAATAGCGGGAGGGTGGGGTACAATGAGCAGTTCTTC
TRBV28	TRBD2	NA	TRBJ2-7	CASSLKRTSGTYEQYF	TGTGCCAGCAGTTTAAAAAGGACTAGCGGGACCTACGAGCAGTACTTC
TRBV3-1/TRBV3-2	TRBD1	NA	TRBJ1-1	CASSQQAGTGYGAFF	TGTGCCAGCAGCCAACAAGCCGGGACAGGGTACGGAGCTTTCTTT
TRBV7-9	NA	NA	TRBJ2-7	CASSILQGFSYEQYF	TGTGCCAGCAGCATACTGCAGGGGTTCTCCTACGAGCAGTACTTC
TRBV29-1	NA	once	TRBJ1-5	CSVAFSGSQNQPQHF	TGCAGCGTTGCCTTTTCGGGGAGTCAGAATCAGCCCCAGCATTTT
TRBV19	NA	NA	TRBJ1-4	CASSAQTDPNEKLFF	TGTGCCAGTAGTGCCCAGACAGACCCTAATGAAAAACTGTTTTTT
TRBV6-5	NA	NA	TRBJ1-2	CASSKGANYGYTF	TGTGCCAGCTCGAAAGGGGCTAACTATGGCTACACCTTC
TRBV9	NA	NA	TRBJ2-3	CASSVGSRQASTDTQYF	TGTGCCAGCAGCGTAGGGTCGCGGCAAGCTAGCACAGATACGCAGTATTTT
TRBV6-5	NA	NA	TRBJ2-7	CASTRDSAYEQYF	TGTGCCAGCACTAGGGACTCCGCCTACGAGCAGTACTTC
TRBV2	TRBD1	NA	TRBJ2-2	CASSGQGRTGELFF	TGTGCCAGCAGTGGACAGGGGCGAACCGGGGAGCTGTTTTTT
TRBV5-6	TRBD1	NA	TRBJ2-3	CASSFDRARADTQYF	TGTGCCAGCAGCTTCGACAGGGCCAGGGCAGATACGCAGTATTTT
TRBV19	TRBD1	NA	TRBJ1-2	CASSFLGQASLNYGYTF	TGTGCCAGTAGTTTCCTGGGACAGGCCTCCCTTAACTATGGCTACACCTTC
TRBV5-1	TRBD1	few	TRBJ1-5	CASSLGTGGNQPQHF	TGCGCCAGCAGCCTCGGGACAGGGGGCAATCAGCCCCAGCATTTT